What follows are 17 T cell receptor beta chains derived from one specimen sequenced in a study of cytomegalovirus exposure and HLA in healthy donors. Both 60 Vbeta primers and 13 Jbeta primers went into the PCR. The data were produced by immunoSEQ multiplex PCR, yet TCRdb's version contains in-frame clones alone and is incomplete. The sample yields 120,000 to 150,000 clones, 78% seen once. Sequencing was done on a sample of PBMCs. The receptor source for this set is a male donor in good health and CMV-seronegative.

The genes are TRBV5-1 and TRBJ2-5; D is perhaps TRBD2 (6 bases). Looked up from germline, CDR1 is SGHRS and CDR2 is YFSETQ. The germline V and J ends were trimmed by 0 bases and 7 bases, with 13 bases remaining between them. This CDR3 is 14 amino acids long. The CDR3: CASSLEPSEGTQYF. The CDR3 DNA reads TGCGCCAGCAGCTTGGAGCCTAGCGAGGGGACCCAGTACTTC. Supplemented by reference TRBV5-1 and TRBJ2-5, the full variable domain reads KAGVTQTPRYLIKTRGQQVTLSCSPISGHRSVSWYQQTPGQGLQFLFEYFSETQRNKGNFPGRFSGRQFSNSRSEMNVSTLELGDSALYLCASSLEPSEGTQYFGPGTRLLVL.

This chain connects TRBV6-1 to TRBJ2-1; tentative D call: TRBD1 (6 bases). With 7 bases removed from V and 7 bases from J, the gap between germline ends came to 17 bases. In germline, CDR1 is MNHNS, CDR2 SASEGT. This CDR3 is 14 amino acids long. CDR3 DNA: TGTGCCAGCACCGCCAGGGGTTCTTCGAATGAGCAGTTCTTC. Its translation is CASTARGSSNEQFF.

The rearrangement joins TRBV4-3 to TRBJ2-1, with D possibly being TRBD2 (5 bases). Germline CDR1 and CDR2: LGHNA and YSLEER. V was trimmed by 1 base and J by 12 bases, leaving 10 bases between them. The CDR3 loop spans 12 amino acids. CDR3 sequence: CASSQAGNTQFF. CDR3 nucleotides: TGCGCCAGCAGCCAAGCCGGGAACACGCAGTTCTTC.

V usage is TRBV4-1 and J usage is TRBJ2-3, with 7 bases identical to TRBD2. Germline CDR1 is MGHRA and CDR2 is YSYEKL. This CDR3 has 15 amino acids. J lost 4 bases, V lost 2 bases, and 6 bases had no gene match. In DNA, the CDR3 is TGCGCCAGCAGCCAATACTGGCGGGAGTCAGATACGCAGTATTTT. It encodes CASSQYWRESDTQYF.

This chain links TRBV2 with TRBJ1-1; D remains unclear. From germline, CDR1 is SNHLY and CDR2 FYNNEI. The CDR3 spans 13 residues. V was shortened by 5 bases and J by 0 bases, with 7 bases between the two germline ends. CDR3 nucleotides: TGTGCCAGCAGTATTCAAATGAACACTGAAGCTTTCTTT. It encodes CASSIQMNTEAFF. Using reference TRBV2 and TRBJ1-1 for the parts outside the CDR3, the full variable domain is EPEVTQTPSHQVTQMGQEVILRCVPISNHLYFYWYRQILGQKVEFLVSFYNNEISEKSEIFDDQFSVERPDGSNFTLKIRSTKLEDSAMYFCASSIQMNTEAFFGQGTRLTVV.

J is TRBJ2-7 and V is TRBV7-9; no definite D call. In germline, CDR1 is SEHNR, CDR2 FQNEAQ (reference sequence). Deletions cut 2 bases from V and 9 bases from J, with 8 bases between. The CDR3 extends over 11 amino acids. CDR3 residues: CASSLSLGQYF. For the CDR3, the DNA is TGTGCCAGCAGCTTATCTCTAGGGCAGTACTTC.

The CDR3 DNA sequence: TGCGCCAGCAGCCTAGAACTAGCGGGGGCTTCCTACGAGCAGTACTTC. Encoded protein: CASSLELAGASYEQYF. The chain is built from TRBV4-3 and TRBJ2-7; the match to TRBD2 covers 11 bases. CDR1 is LGHNA, CDR2 YSLEER, per germline. V lost 4 bases to trimming and J lost 1 base; unmatched junction nucleotides: 6. The CDR3 extends over 16 amino acids.

The rearrangement links TRBV19 to TRBJ1-5, with D possibly being TRBD1 (5 bases). The CDR3 contains 14 residues. Trimming shortened V by 4 bases and J by 6 bases, and 13 bases separated the two germline ends. Per the germline V gene, CDR1 is LNHDA and CDR2 is SQIVND (reference sequence). The CDR3 loop reads CASSTGWGGQPQHF. CDR3 sequence (DNA): TGTGCCAGTAGTACAGGGTGGGGTGGTCAGCCCCAGCATTTT.

The chain employs TRBV11-2 and TRBJ2-7; TRBD2 matches 7 bases. V shed 1 base and J 3 bases; nucleotides not matched to a gene: 3. There are 14 residues in the CDR3. Germline V CDR1 and CDR2: SGHAT, FQNNGV. The CDR3 is CASSLGWDYYEQYF. CDR3 nucleotide sequence: TGTGCCAGCAGCTTAGGCTGGGACTACTACGAGCAGTACTTC.

DNA of the CDR3: TGTGCCAGCAGCTCCTACGGGGCGGGGGTAGCCAAAAACATTCAGTACTTC. This gives the protein CASSSYGAGVAKNIQYF. The chain carries TRBV7-2 and TRBJ2-4; TRBD2 matches at 7 bases. The CDR3 totals 17 residues. V dropped 4 bases and J dropped 0; count of bases not matched to a gene: 9. The germline gives CDR1 SGHTA, CDR2 FQGNSA.

This clone has a handful of counts. The chain joins TRBV30 to TRBJ1-1, with 10 bases matching TRBD1. V shed 4 bases, J shed 6 bases, and the junction held 8 bases outside the gene matches. Looked up from germline, CDR1 is GTSNPN and CDR2 is SVGIG (reference sequence). The CDR3 runs to 14 residues. The CDR3 reads CAWTHDRGRAEAFF. The CDR3 DNA follows: TGTGCCTGGACCCACGACAGGGGGCGCGCTGAAGCTTTCTTT. Full variable domain (outside the CDR3, taken from reference TRBV30 and TRBJ1-1): SQTIHQWPATLVQPVGSPLSLECTVEGTSNPNLYWYRQAAGRGLQLLFYSVGIGQISSEVPQNLSASRPQDRQFILSSKKLLLSDSGFYLCAWTHDRGRAEAFFGQGTRLTVV.

The rearrangement uses TRBV10-3 and TRBJ1-1; D remains ambiguous. V was pared by 0 bases and J by 7 bases, with 6 bases between. This CDR3 is 12 amino acids long. Germline CDR1 and CDR2: ENHRY and SYGVKD. As DNA, the CDR3 is TGTGCCATCAGTGAGTCAATCAGTGAAGCTTTCTTT. It encodes CAISESISEAFF.

This chain uses TRBV9 with TRBJ2-7; TRBD1 matches at 7 bases. The V and J ends lost 4 bases and 2 bases, in that order; junction bases with no gene match: 12. Germline assignment: CDR1 SGDLS and CDR2 YYNGEE. This CDR3 region has 16 residues. CDR3 nucleotides: TGTGCCAGCAGCCCCCATGGGACAGCCCTAACCTACGAGCAGTACTTC. It encodes CASSPHGTALTYEQYF. The variable domain in full, with the rest retrieved from reference TRBV9 and TRBJ2-7, is DSGVTQTPKHLITATGQRVTLRCSPRSGDLSVYWYQQSLDQGLQFLIQYYNGEERAKGNILERFSAQQFPDLHSELNLSSLELGDSALYFCASSPHGTALTYEQYFGPGTRLTVT.

The chain couples TRBV5-4 to TRBJ1-4; D is unclear. Per germline, CDR1 SGHNT and CDR2 YYREEE (reference sequence). The CDR3 consists of 15 residues. V lost 1 base, J lost 4 bases, and 11 bases lay in between. The CDR3 coding sequence is TGTGCCAGCAGCTTGCGAGCAAAGCTTAATGAAAAACTGTTTTTT. This codes for CASSLRAKLNEKLFF.

This chain links TRBV10-3 with TRBJ2-7, with a possible D match to TRBD2 (6 bases). In germline, CDR1 is ENHRY, CDR2 SYGVKD. The V gene lost 10 bases and the J gene lost 1 base, with 11 bases spanning the gap. The CDR3 is 12 residues long. CDR3 in amino acids: CATLAESYEQYF. CDR3 in DNA: TGTGCCACCTTAGCGGAGTCCTACGAGCAGTACTTC.

This chain uses TRBV7-8 with TRBJ2-1; TRBD1 matches 10 bases. V shed 1 base, J shed 13 bases, and the junction held 10 bases outside the gene matches. The germline gives CDR1 SGHVS, CDR2 FQNEAQ. This CDR3 spans 15 amino acids. CDR3 residues: CASSLVVRTGGQQFF. In nucleotides, the CDR3 is TGTGCCAGCAGCTTAGTTGTCCGGACAGGGGGTCAACAGTTCTTC.

This clone was seen just once. The V gene is TRBV5-1, the J gene TRBJ1-4; a weak D match, TRBD1 (6 bases). V dropped 4 bases and J dropped 6 bases, with 16 bases sitting between them. The CDR3 runs to 15 residues. Per germline, CDR1 SGHRS and CDR2 YFSETQ. DNA of the CDR3: TGCGCCAGCAGCAAAACACAGGGAGTGGATGAAAAACTGTTTTTT. Residues: CASSKTQGVDEKLFF.